This T cell receptor (beta chain) emerged from a study of cytomegalovirus exposure and HLA in healthy donors (dated by TCRdb to the late 2010s). About the investigation overall: An earlier analysis of approximately 600 of the donors reported approximately 290 Gb of sequence data and 100 million to 140 million unique TCR beta sequences from about 179 million T cells. The study aimed to test whether cataloging public T cell receptors could reveal signatures of past pathogen exposure. In the later analysis, no new phenotypic data were used to find candidate immune exposures; instead, reliance was placed on TCR beta sequences and their occurrence across donors. Every repertoire in the discovery cohort had been generated on one and the same sequencing platform. About 5 DR-DQ haplotypes were handled as single units for association and clustering, since linkage in the cohort was strong. An early release that covered several hundred HLA-typed donors contained 250 to 350 gigabases of sequencing data and tens of millions of unique TCR sequences. A later genetic analysis used genome-wide SNP genotypes for about three fifths of the 666 donors, treating that subset as a discovery cohort. The study used immunosequencing to profile the T cell repertoires of 666 subjects and linked those repertoires to cytomegalovirus serostatus. A separate validation cohort of some 130 different subjects was used in addition to the roughly 640-subject first cohort. To study patterns of TCR occurrence, a later analysis re-analyzed previously published TCR beta repertoires from around 670 donors and added high-resolution HLA genotyping. Of the approximately 400 genotyped donors, over 70% fell in the genetic ancestry cluster associated with self-reported Caucasian donors. Among some 400 genotyped donors of the cohort, an average of approximately 230,000 unique TCR beta nucleotide sequences were sequenced per donor, approximately 20% of them non-productive. Typing coverage varied by locus: 629-630 donors for A, B, C, DRB1 and DQB1; roughly 520 for DQA1; some 610 for DPA1; roughly 450 for DPB1. Alongside the repertoire data, information on donor age, sex, ethnicity and CMV serostatus was compiled. HLA typing covered class I and class II loci at four-digit resolution. High-throughput TCR immunosequencing, statistical association of individual TCRs with disease status, and machine learning were combined to predict cytomegalovirus infection status. An earlier analysis of several hundred of the donors applied high-throughput TCR beta sequencing to assess whether each TCR beta V gene segment acted as functional or pseudogenic.

The cohort was made up of around 720 healthy bone marrow donors. All cohort members were sampled while nominally healthy, although unrecorded immune exposures were likely present. The donor was CMV seropositive and belonged to the group of 250 to 300 seropositive cohort members. A peripheral blood sample was collected from each donor, and TCR beta sequencing was performed on peripheral blood mononuclear cells. The Qiagen DNeasy Blood Extraction Kit was used to extract genomic DNA from the blood cell samples. Library preparation employed the immunoSEQ multiplex PCR assay. For the multiplex PCR, a mixture combining 60 forward primers for TCR Vbeta segments and 13 reverse primers for TCR Jbeta segments was used. A multiplex PCR assay on genomic DNA amplified the CDR3 region of rearranged TCR beta genes. The amplified TCR beta libraries were sequenced on the Illumina HiSeq System as 87-base-pair reads. The published analysis was carried out like this. In a later analysis, 70 million to 95 million unique TCR beta chains were counted across the approximately 620 repertoires, and around 10 million of these chains were shared by at least two donors. Raw reads were error-corrected and collapsed into unique sequences with a nearest-neighbor algorithm that merged closely related sequences to remove PCR and sequencing errors. V, D and J gene segments were assigned by aligning CDR3 sequences to IMGT reference sequences. For a sequence to be retained, at least a six-nucleotide match to both a V gene segment and a J gene segment was required. Rearrangements were classified as productive when the CDR3 lacked stop codons and remained in frame with V and J, and all other rearrangements were classified as non-productive. Following IMGT convention, CDR3 was defined as the stretch from the second conserved V-encoded cysteine to the conserved J-encoded phenylalanine. The earlier analysis of 550 to 650 of the donors excluded any sequence lacking an unambiguous match to a single V gene segment. An earlier analysis of several hundred of the donors called V segments functional above 56.7% productive rearrangements and segregating when the between-donor standard deviation exceeded 5%. To diagnose cytomegalovirus status from the catalog of TCR beta chain sequences, a statistical classification framework was built. V and J gene assignment, in a later analysis, came from comparing TCR nucleotide sequences with IMGT/GENE-DB human TR gene sequences. The TCRdist pipeline was used in a later analysis to assign CDR3 sequences and most-parsimonious VDJ recombination scenarios. In a later analysis, each TCR beta chain was defined by its CDR3 amino acid sequence together with its V-gene family, and reads without a unique V-gene family were excluded. As a way to deal with suspected cross-contamination and a sequencing artifact, a later analysis dropped 640 or so nucleotide sequences that were highly shared and had low generation probability. In a later analysis, a clonal expansion index for each public chain was calculated from normalized within-repertoire ranks of inferred template counts. In a later analysis, generation probabilities were computed using a VDJ recombination model fitted to out-of-frame rearrangements, and the results were checked against IGoR. In a later analysis, TCR-TCR, TCR-HLA and TCR-CMV co-occurrence was scored with hypergeometric tests, and a repertoire-size bias correction was applied to TCR pairs. False discovery rates were estimated in a later analysis by permuting HLA or CMV assignments 20 times. A later analysis grouped co-occurring TCRs with DBSCAN, adding TCRdist sequence similarity when clustering within HLA-allele-positive subsets. Repertoires with fewer than 30,000 or more than 120,000 public chains, plus five repertoires with anomalous nucleotide sharing, were excluded from co-occurrence clustering. Here the immuneACCESS table is served through TCRdb, limited to in-frame sequences with V and J called. Missing clones are a known gap in these copies; in checked studies unresolved V genes cover under half, and the rest lacks a known reason. V and J calls plus clone size are reproduced from that table; the DNA served to infer D and trimming. Within this sample are 100,000 to 120,000 clones, with roughly 71% of them counted one time only. The ten largest clones capture about 8.3% of the sample.

On this clone: Its antigen remains unidentified. No quality values exist for individual bases; no much larger clone is one base distant.

What the work shows at the level of the full study, not this receptor alone: A later analysis reported that several top co-occurrence clusters appeared linked to parvovirus B19, influenza, CMV and Epstein-Barr virus. A further reported finding was that TCR beta sequences accurately predicted the HLA-A and HLA-B alleles for most subjects in the first cohort. In the study, some 160 TCR beta chains were listed as associated with cytomegalovirus. A later analysis found that TCR association rates varied across HLA loci, with DRB1 alleles showing the most associated TCRs and HLA-C alleles the fewest. In a later genetic analysis, a missense DCLRE1C variant was associated with V-gene and J-gene trimming of TCR beta chains, and the association was replicated in an independent cohort. A group of highly shared sequence variants was considered likely to be a technical artifact of the sequencing pipeline. The authors suggested that the approach could potentially be generalized to other disease states and immunological phenotypes. Sequencing depth was assumed to be roughly uniform across donors in the presence/absence analyses, though that assumption may not hold. This cohort had only TCR beta chains sequenced, and the lack of alpha or paired-chain data limited which features could be detected. Specific HLA alleles were associated with more than 15,000 TCR beta sequences at a false discovery rate of 0.05 in a later analysis. Because HLA typing was missing for some donors at each locus, association tests included only the typed subset. Approximately 16 rarely observed V segments, including chromosome 9 orphons, were excluded from the earlier analysis of approximately 500 of the donors because counts were too low. Broadly in line with IMGT annotations, most TCR beta V segments showed up in productive rearrangements about 90% or about 30% of the time in an earlier analysis of 450 to 750 of the donors. When HLA alleles, especially DR and DQ, strongly co-occurred, attributing TCR associations to individual alleles was difficult. In both the original and validation cohorts, the classifier was reported to diagnose cytomegalovirus status with high specificity and sensitivity. The 87-base-pair reads could not distinguish some IMGT-functional V segments, including TRBV6-2 and TRBV6-3, so those segments were excluded. Linkage disequilibrium might explain the correlated functional status among segregating V segments, but an unknown experimental factor could not be ruled out. According to a later genetic analysis, donors in an Asian-associated ancestry cluster had fewer N-insertions in productive TCRs than the approximately 610-donor mean. In a later analysis, most CMV-associated TCR beta chains were found to appear HLA-restricted, with HLA associations seemingly driven largely by CMV exposure. Compared with equally common non-associated chains, HLA-associated TCR beta chains in a later analysis were more clonally expanded and had lower generation probabilities. Three of the identified cytomegalovirus-associated TCR beta chains were confirmed in vitro to be specific for cytomegalovirus antigens. Most TCR sequences were seen in very few donors, while some public TCRs were found in many individuals. Immune exposure information for the cohort was limited to CMV serostatus.

For CDR1 and CDR2, the germline V gene (reference sequence) lists SEHNR and FQNEAQ. V has 2 bases trimmed and J has 7 bases trimmed; junction bases matching no gene number 13. The CDR3 runs 17 residues from the cysteine to the phenylalanine. Only the CDR3 part of the read is kept: 51 bases, read in frame from the first base. Material for sequencing was PBMCs. The TCR was taken from a man aged 18 to 35 in good health and CMV-seropositive. The chain links TRBV7-9 with TRBJ2-1, with 8 central nucleotides matching TRBD2. The encoded CDR3 is CASSLIVPTSVVNEQFF. The bases read TGTGCCAGCAGCTTAATCGTCCCGACTAGCGTTGTAAATGAGCAGTTCTTC.